The T cell receptor beta chain under discussion was sequenced for a study of blood T cells in healthy people across ages. Germline loops: CDR1 GTSNPN, CDR2 SVGIG (reference sequence). The CDR3 has 15 amino acids. Trimming left V 0 bases short and J 0 bases short, with 12 bases between. With respect to this clonotype: Its specificity is not known.

Individuals who donated were healthy Caucasians from Russia aged roughly 6 to 100. Total RNA amounts of at least 5.5 micrograms were extracted per sample. A second PCR of roughly 7 to 11 cycles used a sample-barcoded 5' primer and a J-beta primer mix. The template-switch adaptor was a 5' adaptor with 12 random nucleotides. It tagged each cDNA molecule. TCRdb re-derived calls from the 5' RACE reads in MiXCR, one entry per CDR3 protein. The sample has about 1.1 million distinct CDR3 sequences; more than 30% are singletons. Regarding the study as a whole: Measured against age, TCR beta diversity per million T cells decreased in a roughly linear manner.

V and J are TRBV30 and TRBJ2-7; D not certain. The sample consisted of blood. This receptor was identified in a man younger than 30 in good health. The CDR3 sequence is CAWSVITDSSYEQYF. CDR3 DNA: TGTGCCTGGAGTGTAATAACGGATAGCTCCTACGAGCAGTACTTC.